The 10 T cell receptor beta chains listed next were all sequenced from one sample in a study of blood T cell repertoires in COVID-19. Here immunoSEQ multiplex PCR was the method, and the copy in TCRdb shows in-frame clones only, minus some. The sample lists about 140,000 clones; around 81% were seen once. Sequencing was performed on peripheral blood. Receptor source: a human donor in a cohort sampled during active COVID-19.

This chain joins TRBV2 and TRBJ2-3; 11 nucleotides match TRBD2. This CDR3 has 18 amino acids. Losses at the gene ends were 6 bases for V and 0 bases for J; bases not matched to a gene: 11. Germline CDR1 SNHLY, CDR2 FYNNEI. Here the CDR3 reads CASSGPRASGGSTDTQYF. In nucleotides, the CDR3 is TGTGCCAGCAGCGGGCCCCGGGCTAGCGGGGGGAGCACAGATACGCAGTATTTT.

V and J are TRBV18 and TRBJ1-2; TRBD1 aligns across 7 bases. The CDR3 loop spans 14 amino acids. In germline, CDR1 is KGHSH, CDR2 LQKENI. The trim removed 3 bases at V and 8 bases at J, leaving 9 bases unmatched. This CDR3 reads CASSPLLLGGGYTF. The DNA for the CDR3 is TGTGCCAGCTCACCGCTACTTTTAGGGGGCGGCTACACCTTC.

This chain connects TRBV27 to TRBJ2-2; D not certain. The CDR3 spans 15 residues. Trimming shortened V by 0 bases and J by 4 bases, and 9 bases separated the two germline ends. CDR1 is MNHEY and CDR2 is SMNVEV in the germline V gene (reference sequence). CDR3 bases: TGTGCCAGCAGTTTATCGATTGGCATCACCGGGGAGCTGTTTTTT. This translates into CASSLSIGITGELFF.

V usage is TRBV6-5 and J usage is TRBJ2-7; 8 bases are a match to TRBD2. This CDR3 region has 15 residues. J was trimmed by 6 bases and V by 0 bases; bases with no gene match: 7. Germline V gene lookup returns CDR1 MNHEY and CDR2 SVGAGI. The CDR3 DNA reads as TGTGCCAGCAGTTACTCGGCCGGGGGGGGGAGCGAGCAGTACTTC. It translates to CASSYSAGGGSEQYF.

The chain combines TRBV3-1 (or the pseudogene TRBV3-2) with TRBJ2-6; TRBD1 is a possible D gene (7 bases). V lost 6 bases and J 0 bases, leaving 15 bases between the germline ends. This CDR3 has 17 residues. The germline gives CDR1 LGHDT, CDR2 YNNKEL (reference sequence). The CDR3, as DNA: TGTGCCAGCAGGGGGGGACAGAGAACCTCTGGGGCCAACGTCCTGACTTTC. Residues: CASRGGQRTSGANVLTF.

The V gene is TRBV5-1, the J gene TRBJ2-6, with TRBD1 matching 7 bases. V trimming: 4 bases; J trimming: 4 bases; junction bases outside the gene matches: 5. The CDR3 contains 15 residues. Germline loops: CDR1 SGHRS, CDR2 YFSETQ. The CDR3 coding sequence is TGCGCCAGCAGCCGTACAGGGGCAGGGGCCAACGTCCTGACTTTC. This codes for CASSRTGAGANVLTF.

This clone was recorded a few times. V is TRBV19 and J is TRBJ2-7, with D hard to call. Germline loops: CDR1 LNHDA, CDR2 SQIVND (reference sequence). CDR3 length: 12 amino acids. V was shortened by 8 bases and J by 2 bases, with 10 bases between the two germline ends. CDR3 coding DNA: TGTGCCAGTTCAGACACCACCTACGAGCAGTACTTC. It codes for CASSDTTYEQYF.

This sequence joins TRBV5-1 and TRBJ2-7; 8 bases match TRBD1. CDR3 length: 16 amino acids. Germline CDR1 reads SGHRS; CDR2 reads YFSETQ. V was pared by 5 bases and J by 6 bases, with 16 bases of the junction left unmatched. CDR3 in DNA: TGCGCCAGCAGTCTTTTTGGGCAGACAGGGGCGGGCGAGCAGTACTTC. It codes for CASSLFGQTGAGEQYF.

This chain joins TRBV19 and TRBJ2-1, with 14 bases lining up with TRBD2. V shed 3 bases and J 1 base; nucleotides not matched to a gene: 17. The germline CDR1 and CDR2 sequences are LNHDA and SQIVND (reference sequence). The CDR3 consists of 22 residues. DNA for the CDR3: TGTGCCAGTAGTATCCAGGTCCCAAGGACTAGCGGGGGGCTACTTTCCTACAATGAGCAGTTCTTC. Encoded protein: CASSIQVPRTSGGLLSYNEQFF.

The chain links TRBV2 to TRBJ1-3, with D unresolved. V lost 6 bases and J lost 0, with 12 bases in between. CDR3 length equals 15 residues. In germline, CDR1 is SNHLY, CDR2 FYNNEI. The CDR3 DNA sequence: TGTGCCAGCAGCGAGGATTCTTTCTCTGGAAACACCATATATTTT. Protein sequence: CASSEDSFSGNTIYF.